A single sample is the source of the 20 T cell receptor beta chains below, sequenced in a study of blood T cells in healthy people across ages. Primed by a sample-barcoded 5' primer and a J-beta primer mix, a second PCR proceeded for 7 to 11 cycles. TCRdb processed the 5' RACE reads anew with MiXCR; each CDR3 protein has one entry. The table includes about 800,000 distinct CDR3 sequences, 20% to 25% detected once. The same sample was also used in a study of T cells of mothers and their children.

The sequencing input was blood. These TCRs come from a boy aged 10-17 years in good health.

The chain has TRBV27 and TRBJ2-7; 9 bases are shared with TRBD2. Unmatched junction bases numbered 6, after V lost 6 bases and J lost 3 bases. The CDR3 is 14 amino acids. CDR1 and CDR2 from the germline V gene are MNHEY and SMNVEV (reference sequence). The CDR3 sequence: CASSPQREDYEQYF. CDR3 DNA sequence: TGTGCCAGCAGCCCGCAGCGGGAGGACTACGAGCAGTACTTC.

The gene calls are TRBV12-3 or TRBV12-4 and TRBJ2-7; D is possibly TRBD2 (5 bases). With 4 bases removed from V and 6 bases from J, the gap between germline ends came to 13 bases. This CDR3 is 13 amino acids long. The CDR3 reads CASSSPRGSEQYF. CDR3 sequence (DNA): TGTGCCAGCAGTTCCCCCCGGGGTAGCGAGCAGTACTTC.

This clonotype appeared a single time. This chain joins TRBV4-2 and TRBJ1-2; D may be TRBD1 (6 bases). V lost 1 base to trimming and J lost 6 bases, with 18 bases between them. The CDR3 runs to 16 residues. Germline V gene sequence: CDR1 LGHNA, CDR2 YNFKEQ. CDR3 coding DNA: TGTGCCAGCAGCCAAGGTCGACAGGCCCTTTTAGATGGCTACACCTTC. Protein sequence: CASSQGRQALLDGYTF.

This chain uses TRBV15 with TRBJ2-3, with a weak D call TRBD2 (5 bases). The V and J ends lost 6 bases and 0 bases respectively, with 7 bases between them. The CDR3 is 13 amino acids. CDR1 and CDR2 from the germline V gene are LNHNV and YYDKDF (reference sequence). CDR3 DNA sequence: TGTGCCACCAGGCCGGGAAGCACAGATACGCAGTATTTT. It specifies CATRPGSTDTQYF.

There are a few counts of this clonotype. The chain is built from TRBV4-3 and TRBJ2-1; D uncertain. V lost 4 bases, J lost 4 bases, and 17 bases lay in between. This CDR3 is built from 16 residues. Germline assignment: CDR1 LGHNA and CDR2 YSLEER. The CDR3 DNA reads TGCGCCAGCAGCCCCGACGCTGACGGGTTTTACAATGAGCAGTTCTTC. This codes for CASSPDADGFYNEQFF.

The chain is built from TRBV3-1 and TRBJ1-6; no firm D call. Germline V lookup: CDR1 LGHDT, CDR2 YNNKEL (reference sequence). This CDR3 spans 15 amino acids. Trimming stripped 0 bases from V and 9 bases from J, with 12 bases between. This CDR3 reads CASSQDGRPVSPLHF. CDR3 in DNA: TGTGCCAGCAGCCAAGATGGTCGCCCCGTTTCACCCCTCCACTTT.

This clonotype was seen a handful of times. V is TRBV20-1 and J is TRBJ2-5; the match to TRBD1 covers 7 bases. This CDR3 is 15 amino acids long. With V trimmed by 0 bases and J by 0 bases, 4 bases remained unmatched. Germline CDR1 and CDR2: DFQATT and SNEGSKA (reference sequence). CDR3 residues: CSARDLQGYQETQYF. In nucleotides, the CDR3 is TGCAGTGCTAGAGATCTACAGGGGTACCAAGAGACCCAGTACTTC.

The chain couples TRBV29-1 to TRBJ2-3; D possibly corresponds to TRBD2 (5 bases). V was clipped by 7 bases and J by 0 bases, with 8 bases between them. Germline CDR1 and CDR2: SQVTM and ANQGSEA. The CDR3 length is 12 residues. CDR3 DNA: TGCAGCGCGGACTTTAGCACAGATACGCAGTATTTT. Translation gives CSADFSTDTQYF.

This clonotype has only a few counts. V is TRBV27 and J is TRBJ2-7, with D tentatively TRBD1 (7 bases). Germline CDR1 reads MNHEY; CDR2 reads SMNVEV (reference sequence). CDR3 size: 13 residues. Trimming stripped 7 bases from V and 3 bases from J, with 13 bases between. The CDR3 loop is CASMTGTGYEQYF. In DNA form, the CDR3 reads TGTGCCAGCATGACAGGGACTGGCTACGAGCAGTACTTC.

The V call is TRBV29-1, the J call TRBJ2-5; TRBD1 aligns across 9 bases. The J call may be in error: the DNA end matches TRBJ2-7 better. Germline values: CDR1 SQVTM, CDR2 ANQGSEA. The CDR3 contains 15 residues. CDR3 coding DNA: TGCAGCGTTGTGGAACAGGGGGCGAATTACCACGAGCAGTACTTC. It specifies CSVVEQGANYHEQYF.

This clonotype turned up a few times. The chain uses TRBV6-2 or TRBV6-3 and TRBJ2-5; no reliable D call. The J call may be mistaken, given a closer DNA end match to TRBJ2-7. CDR1 MNHEY and CDR2 SVGEGT come from the germline V gene. The CDR3 loop spans 15 amino acids. CDR3 DNA sequence: TGTGCCAGCAGTTACTCCCCAGGTCCCCACTACGAGCAGTACTTC. This sequence encodes CASSYSPGPHYEQYF.

This clonotype has just one count. The J gene is TRBJ2-1, the V gene TRBV6-1; perhaps D is TRBD1 or TRBD2 (5 bases each). Trimming took 6 bases from V and 5 from J, leaving 23 bases between them. The CDR3 consists of 17 residues. CDR1 is MNHNS and CDR2 is SASEGT in the germline V gene. The CDR3 loop reads CASRTPLWGSLHNEQFF. The CDR3 region has the DNA TGTGCCAGCAGGACTCCTTTGTGGGGGAGTCTTCACAATGAGCAGTTCTTC.

A single count supports this clonotype. The V and J genes are TRBV12-3 or TRBV12-4 and TRBJ1-3; a possible D gene is TRBD1 (6 bases). There are 16 residues in the CDR3. V lost 5 bases and J lost 8, with 22 bases in between. The CDR3 nucleotides read TGTGCCAGCAGTCCGAGGGGACACCCAAAGGGTGACACCATATATTTT. Translating it yields CASSPRGHPKGDTIYF.

This clonotype was seen a few times. The chain couples TRBV4-3 to TRBJ2-1, with a weak D call TRBD2 (5 bases). Per germline, CDR1 LGHNA and CDR2 YSLEER. The V end lost 0 bases, the J end lost 2 bases, and 17 bases lay between the germline ends. CDR3 length equals 18 residues. CDR3 sequence reads: CASSQDIPGNAPYNEQFF. The CDR3 DNA follows: TGCGCCAGCAGCCAAGATATCCCGGGAAATGCACCCTACAATGAGCAGTTCTTC.

This sequence joins TRBV20-1 and TRBJ1-1; 9 bases map to TRBD1. V gave up 2 bases and J gave up 10 bases; unmatched junction bases: 11. The CDR3 sequence is 14 residues long. CDR1 DFQATT and CDR2 SNEGSKA come from the germline V gene (reference sequence). CDR3 amino acids: CSARPPGGTGTAFF. CDR3 DNA: TGCAGTGCTAGACCCCCGGGGGGGACAGGGACAGCTTTCTTT.

The rearrangement joins TRBV7-6 to TRBJ1-4, with 9 bases matching TRBD1. The CDR3 contains 15 residues. V lost 6 bases to trimming and J lost 7 bases; unmatched junction nucleotides: 9. In germline, CDR1 is SGHVS, CDR2 FNYEAQ. The CDR3 loop is CASRLSGTGPEKLFF. CDR3 sequence (DNA): TGTGCCAGCAGGCTTTCCGGGACAGGGCCTGAAAAACTGTTTTTT.

This chain connects TRBV9 to TRBJ2-5; 9 bases are shared with TRBD2. With V trimmed by 3 bases and J by 11 bases, 14 bases remained unmatched. Germline-derived CDR1 and CDR2 are SGDLS and YYNGEE. CDR3 size: 15 residues. The CDR3 bases are TGTGCCAGCAGCGAGGCCGGGACTAGCTTTACCGGGCAGTACTTC. Translated: CASSEAGTSFTGQYF. Full variable domain (missing parts from reference TRBV9 and TRBJ2-5): DSGVTQTPKHLITATGQRVTLRCSPRSGDLSVYWYQQSLDQGLQFLIQYYNGEERAKGNILERFSAQQFPDLHSELNLSSLELGDSALYFCASSEAGTSFTGQYFGPGTRLLVL.

The chain has TRBV25-1 and TRBJ2-6, with no clear D. The CDR3 loop spans 15 amino acids. V shed 4 bases and J shed 2 bases, with 9 bases lying between them. Germline loops: CDR1 MGHDK, CDR2 SYGVNS. The CDR3 here is CASSGDTTGANVLTF. The CDR3 bases are TGTGCCAGCAGTGGCGACACAACTGGGGCCAACGTCCTGACTTTC.

The V call is TRBV5-6, the J call TRBJ2-1; weak D call: TRBD1 (7 bases). V was pared by 5 bases and J by 5 bases, with 14 bases between. CDR3 length: 14 residues. Germline values: CDR1 SGHDT, CDR2 YYEEEE. In DNA, the CDR3 is TGTGCCAGCAGACTCGGAGGGGGCGACAATGAGCAGTTCTTC. It yields the protein CASRLGGGDNEQFF.

This clonotype was found a few times. The J gene is TRBJ2-5, the V gene TRBV11-2; D is possibly TRBD1 or TRBD2 (5 bases each). The J call could be wrong; TRBJ2-1 is a better fit for the DNA end. Germline assignment: CDR1 SGHAT and CDR2 FQNNGV. This CDR3 region has 13 residues. In DNA, the CDR3 is TGTGCCAGCAGCTTGAGGGACGCCGATGAGCAGTTCTTC. Translating gives CASSLRDADEQFF.